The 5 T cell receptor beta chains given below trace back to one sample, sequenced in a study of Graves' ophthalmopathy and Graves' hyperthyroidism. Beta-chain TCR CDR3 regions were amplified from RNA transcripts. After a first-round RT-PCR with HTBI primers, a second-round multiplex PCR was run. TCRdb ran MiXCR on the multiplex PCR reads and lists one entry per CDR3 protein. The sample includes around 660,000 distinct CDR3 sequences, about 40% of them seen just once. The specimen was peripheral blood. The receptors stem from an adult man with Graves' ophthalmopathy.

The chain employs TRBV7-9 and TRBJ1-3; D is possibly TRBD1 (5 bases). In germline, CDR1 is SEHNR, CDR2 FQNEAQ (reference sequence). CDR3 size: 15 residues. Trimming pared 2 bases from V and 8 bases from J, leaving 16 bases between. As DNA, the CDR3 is TGTGCCAGCAGCTTAATCCAGGGCAGGAGCTACACCATATATTTT. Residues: CASSLIQGRSYTIYF.

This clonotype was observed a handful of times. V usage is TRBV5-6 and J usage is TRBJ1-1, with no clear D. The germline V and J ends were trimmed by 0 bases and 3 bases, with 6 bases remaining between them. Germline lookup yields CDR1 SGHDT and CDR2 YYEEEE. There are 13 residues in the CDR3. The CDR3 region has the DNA TGTGCCAGCAGCTTGGACCGATACACTGAAGCTTTCTTT. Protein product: CASSLDRYTEAFF.

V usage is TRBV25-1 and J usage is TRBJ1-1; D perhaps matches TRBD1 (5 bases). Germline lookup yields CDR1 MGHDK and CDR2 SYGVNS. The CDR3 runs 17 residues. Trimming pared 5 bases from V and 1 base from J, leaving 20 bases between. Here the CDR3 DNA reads TGTGCCAGCAGTTCACGGGGAGGTGGGGGATCGAACACTGAAGCTTTCTTT. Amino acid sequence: CASSSRGGGGSNTEAFF.

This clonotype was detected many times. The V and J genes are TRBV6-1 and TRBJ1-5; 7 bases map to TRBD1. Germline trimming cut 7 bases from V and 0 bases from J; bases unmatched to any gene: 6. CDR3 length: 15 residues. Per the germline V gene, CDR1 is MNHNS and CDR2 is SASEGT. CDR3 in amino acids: CASKGQHYSNQPQHF. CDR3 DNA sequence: TGTGCCAGCAAGGGACAGCATTATAGCAATCAGCCCCAGCATTTT.

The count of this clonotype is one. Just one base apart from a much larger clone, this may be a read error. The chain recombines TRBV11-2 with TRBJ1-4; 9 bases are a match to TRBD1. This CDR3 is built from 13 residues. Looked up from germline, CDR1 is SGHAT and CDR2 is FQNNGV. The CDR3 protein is CASAGTGREKLLF. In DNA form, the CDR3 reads TGTGCCAGCGCCGGGACAGGGAGAGAAAAACTGCTTTTT.